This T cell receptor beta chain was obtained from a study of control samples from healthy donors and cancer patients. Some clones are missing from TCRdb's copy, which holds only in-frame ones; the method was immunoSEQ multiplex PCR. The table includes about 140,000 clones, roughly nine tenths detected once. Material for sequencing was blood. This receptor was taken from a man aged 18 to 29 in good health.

The CDR3 nucleotides read TGTGCCAGCAGCTGGACAGGCTTTAGCTATGGCTACACCTTC. Protein sequence: CASSWTGFSYGYTF. V and J are TRBV5-6 and TRBJ1-2; 7 bases map to TRBD1. CDR3 length: 14 residues. V lost 3 bases, J lost 4 bases, and 6 bases stayed unmatched. Germline V gene lookup returns CDR1 SGHDT and CDR2 YYEEEE.